Listed below are T cell receptor beta chains from one sample, sequenced in a study of beta chain features in type 1 diabetes. Clones were sequenced by immunoSEQ multiplex PCR, and TCRdb holds only the in-frame ones, with some missing. The sample contains about 150,000 clones, about 8.5% of which appear only once. Sequencing input: central memory CD4+ T cells from blood. The receptors were sampled from a man younger than 30 in good health. Both conserved end residues are part of each CDR3. A D gene is named only where the DNA matches it firmly. Size values are once, few and many counts, or a class for expanded clones, and some rows have none.

TRBJ2-5 | many | - | TRBV28 | CASSFPALETQYF | TGTGCCAGCAGTTTTCCTGCGCTGGAGACCCAGTACTTC
TRBJ2-4 | - | TRBD1 | TRBV7-9 | CASSGVGTVKNIQYF | TGTGCCAGCAGCGGGGTGGGGACAGTCAAAAACATTCAGTACTTC
TRBJ2-7 | - | TRBD2 | TRBV5-1 | CASSREGNSYEQYF | TGCGCCAGCAGCAGGGAGGGGAATTCCTACGAGCAGTACTTC
TRBJ2-1 | - | TRBD2 | TRBV19 | CASTGTTKNEQFF | TGTGCCAGTACCGGGACTACCAAGAATGAGCAGTTCTTC
TRBJ2-1 | - | TRBD2 | TRBV5-1 | CASSLDRASGLSYNEQFF | TGCGCCAGCAGCTTGGACAGGGCTAGCGGGCTCTCCTACAATGAGCAGTTCTTC
TRBJ1-2 | - | - | TRBV6-5 | CASSYSSITYGYTF | TGTGCCAGCAGTTACTCGAGCATCACCTATGGCTACACCTTC
TRBJ1-1 | - | - | TRBV10-3 | CAISESRDTEAFF | TGTGCCATCAGTGAGTCGAGGGACACTGAAGCTTTCTTT
TRBJ1-1 | - | - | TRBV7-9 | CASSPEGEWNTEAFF | TGTGCCAGCAGCCCAGAGGGGGAGTGGAACACTGAAGCTTTCTTT
TRBJ2-7 | - | - | TRBV30 | CAWSGQAPYEQYF | TGTGCCTGGAGTGGGCAGGCCCCCTACGAGCAGTACTTC
TRBJ2-1 | - | TRBD1 | TRBV19 | CASSLGQGARNEQFF | TGTGCCAGTAGCTTGGGACAGGGGGCGAGGAATGAGCAGTTCTTC
TRBJ1-5 | few | - | TRBV28 | CASSRPGGDHQPQHF | TGTGCCAGCAGTCGCCCGGGGGGGGATCATCAGCCCCAGCATTTT
TRBJ2-3 | few | - | TRBV9 | CASSVGGVRSTDTQYF | TGTGCCAGCAGCGTAGGCGGAGTCAGAAGCACAGATACGCAGTATTTT
TRBJ2-7 | few | - | TRBV6-6 | CASTNHKTGYYEQYF | TGTGCCAGCACCAACCATAAGACAGGCTACTACGAGCAGTACTTC
TRBJ1-2 | - | - | TRBV6-4 | CASSRWGNYGYTF | TGTGCCAGCAGTCGATGGGGCAACTATGGCTACACCTTC
TRBJ2-7 | few | - | TRBV7-3 | CASSLSRASYEQYF | TGTGCCAGCAGCTTATCGCGGGCCTCCTACGAGCAGTACTTC
TRBJ2-1 | - | TRBD2 | TRBV4-2 | CASSQAEAGGPREQFF | TGTGCCAGCAGCCAAGCAGAAGCGGGAGGGCCCCGAGAGCAGTTCTTC
TRBJ2-1 | - | TRBD1 | TRBV9 | CASSVVGQSSYNEQFF | TGTGCCAGCAGCGTAGTGGGACAGAGCTCCTACAATGAGCAGTTCTTC
TRBJ2-2 | - | TRBD1 | TRBV10-3 | CAISEQGDTGELFF | TGTGCCATCAGTGAGCAGGGGGACACCGGGGAGCTGTTTTTT
TRBJ2-1 | - | - | TRBV5-4 | CASSPRQGGNEQFF | TGTGCCAGCAGCCCACGACAGGGAGGCAATGAGCAGTTCTTC
TRBJ2-2 | few | TRBD1 | TRBV7-3 | CASSIGQGTTGELFF | TGTGCCAGCAGCATCGGACAGGGGACCACCGGGGAGCTGTTTTTT
TRBJ1-5 | - | - | TRBV19 | CASSGARDQPQHF | TGTGCCAGTAGTGGGGCACGGGATCAGCCCCAGCATTTT
TRBJ2-6 | many | TRBD1 | TRBV10-3 | CAIREDRVANVLTF | TGTGCCATCAGAGAAGACAGGGTCGCCAACGTCCTGACTTTC
TRBJ2-1 | few | - | TRBV9 | CASSRDRGEQFF | TGTGCCAGCAGCCGTGATAGAGGCGAGCAGTTCTTC
TRBJ2-3 | - | - | TRBV11-2 | CASSLIPADSTDTQYF | TGTGCCAGCAGCTTAATCCCAGCGGACTCCACAGATACGCAGTATTTT
TRBJ1-2 | few | - | TRBV7-2 | CASTLAQGSFNYGYTF | TGTGCCAGCACCCTCGCGCAAGGGAGTTTTAACTATGGCTACACCTTC
TRBJ2-7 | many | TRBD1 | TRBV11-2 | CASSTQGVDEQYF | TGTGCCAGCAGCACGCAGGGGGTAGACGAGCAGTACTTC
TRBJ2-7 | - | TRBD2 | TRBV4-1 | CASSHLTSGKREQYF | TGCGCCAGCAGCCACCTGACTAGCGGGAAGAGGGAGCAGTACTTC
TRBJ1-2 | - | - | TRBV4-1 | CASSQDSGGWNYGYTF | TGCGCCAGCAGCCAAGATAGCGGGGGATGGAACTATGGCTACACCTTC
TRBJ2-3 | - | - | TRBV7-2 | CASSLVGQGPDTQYF | TGTGCCAGCAGCTTAGTCGGGCAGGGTCCAGATACGCAGTATTTT
TRBJ2-3 | few | - | TRBV9 | CASSVDPHTDTQYF | TGTGCCAGCAGCGTAGACCCACACACAGATACGCAGTATTTT
TRBJ1-3 | few | TRBD1 | TRBV4-3 | CASSHGQGSGNTIYF | TGCGCCAGCAGTCATGGACAGGGCTCTGGAAACACCATATATTTT
TRBJ2-1 | few | - | TRBV5-1 | CASSFGGDYNEQFF | TGCGCCAGCAGCTTTGGCGGGGATTACAATGAGCAGTTCTTC
TRBJ2-2 | few | - | TRBV5-1 | CASSLAYSGELFF | TGCGCCAGCAGCTTGGCATACAGCGGGGAGCTGTTTTTT
TRBJ2-7 | - | TRBD1 | TRBV7-2 | CASSSFDRGSYEQYF | TGTGCCAGCAGCTCGTTCGACAGGGGTAGCTACGAGCAGTACTTC
TRBJ2-4 | - | - | TRBV7-6 | CASSLAGENIQYF | TGTGCCAGCAGCTTAGCAGGAGAAAACATTCAGTACTTC
TRBJ1-4 | - | TRBD1 | TRBV19 | CASSIRDSEKLFF | TGTGCCAGTAGTATCCGGGACAGTGAAAAACTGTTTTTT
TRBJ2-3 | - | TRBD2 | TRBV4-2 | CASSQGWRGADTQYF | TGTGCCAGCAGCCAAGGTTGGCGGGGGGCAGATACGCAGTATTTT
TRBJ1-1 | few | - | TRBV19 | CASTLGRLNTEAFF | TGTGCCAGTACCCTGGGGAGGTTGAACACTGAAGCTTTCTTT
TRBJ1-2 | few | TRBD1 | TRBV7-3 | CASSLSGGDGYTF | TGTGCCAGCAGCTTATCAGGGGGCGATGGCTACACCTTC
TRBJ1-1 | - | - | TRBV21-1 | CASRAGTANTEAFF | TGTGCCAGCAGGGCCGGGACAGCGAACACTGAAGCTTTCTTT
TRBJ2-5 | - | TRBD2 | TRBV9 | CASSVLAGEGETQYF | TGTGCCAGCAGCGTTTTAGCGGGAGAAGGAGAGACCCAGTACTTC
TRBJ1-1 | few | TRBD1 | TRBV18 | CASSQGENTEAFF | TGTGCCAGCTCGCAGGGGGAGAACACTGAAGCTTTCTTT
TRBJ2-2 | few | TRBD2 | TRBV30 | CAWTLLAGTNTGELFF | TGTGCCTGGACCCTACTAGCGGGGACCAACACCGGGGAGCTGTTTTTT
TRBJ2-1 | - | TRBD1 | TRBV7-9 | CASSISGTGPYEQFF | TGTGCCAGCAGCATCTCCGGGACAGGGCCCTATGAGCAGTTCTTC
TRBJ2-1 | - | TRBD1 | TRBV10-3 | CATTVGGQGDNEQFF | TGTGCCACCACAGTGGGCGGACAGGGCGACAATGAGCAGTTCTTC